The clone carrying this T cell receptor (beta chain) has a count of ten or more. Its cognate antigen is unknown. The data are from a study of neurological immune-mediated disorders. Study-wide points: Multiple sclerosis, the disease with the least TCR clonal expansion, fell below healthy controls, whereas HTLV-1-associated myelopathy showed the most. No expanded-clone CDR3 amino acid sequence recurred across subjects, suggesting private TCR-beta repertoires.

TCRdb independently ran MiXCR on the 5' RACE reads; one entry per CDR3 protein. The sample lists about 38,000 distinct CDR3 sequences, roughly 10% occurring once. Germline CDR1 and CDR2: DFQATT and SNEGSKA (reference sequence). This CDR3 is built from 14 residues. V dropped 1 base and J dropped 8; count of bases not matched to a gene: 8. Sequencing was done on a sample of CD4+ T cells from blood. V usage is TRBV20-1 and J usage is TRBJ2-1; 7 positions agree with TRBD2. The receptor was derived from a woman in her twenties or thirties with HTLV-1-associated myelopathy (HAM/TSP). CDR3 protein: CSARVVPAGDEQFF. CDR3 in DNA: TGCAGTGCTAGAGTCGTTCCCGCGGGGGATGAGCAGTTCTTC.